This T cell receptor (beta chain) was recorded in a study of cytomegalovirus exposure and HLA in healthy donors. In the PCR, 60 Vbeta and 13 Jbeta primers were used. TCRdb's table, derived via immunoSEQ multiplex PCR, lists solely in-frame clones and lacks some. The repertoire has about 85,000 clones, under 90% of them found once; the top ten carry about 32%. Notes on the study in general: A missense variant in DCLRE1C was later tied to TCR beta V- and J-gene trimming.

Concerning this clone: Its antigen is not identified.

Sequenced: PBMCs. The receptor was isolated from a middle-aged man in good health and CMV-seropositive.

The DNA of the CDR3 is TGTGCCAGTAGTGCTGGGACAGGGGACGAGCAGTACTTC. Residues: CASSAGTGDEQYF. The V and J genes are TRBV19 and TRBJ2-7, with TRBD1 matching 10 bases. This CDR3 has 13 amino acids. The germline V gene encodes CDR1 LNHDA and CDR2 SQIVND (reference sequence). V lost 5 bases to trimming and J lost 5 bases; unmatched junction nucleotides: 3.